These 18 T cell receptor beta chains were sequenced from one sample in a study of T cell repertoires in cytomegalovirus infection. These receptors' antigens are unknown. TCRdb redid the calling of the reads with MiXCR, one entry per CDR3 protein. The sample contains approximately 110,000 distinct CDR3 sequences, over 9% of which appear only once. The sequencing sample was made of PBMCs, sequenced either directly or after in vitro stimulation (not recorded which). The receptors stem from a human donor in good health (CMV status not recorded). Some clones in this sample may be carry-over from other donors' samples.

The J gene is TRBJ2-1, the V gene TRBV19, with TRBD2 identical over 8 bases. In germline, CDR1 is LNHDA, CDR2 SQIVND (reference sequence). V lost 6 bases and J lost 8; bases outside the gene matches: 21. The CDR3 has 18 residues. CDR3 amino acids: CASSPLLASGHRWDEQFF. The CDR3 DNA reads TGTGCCAGTAGCCCCCTTTTGGCTAGCGGGCACCGCTGGGATGAGCAGTTCTTC.

Ten or more counts support this clonotype. V gene TRBV6-2 or TRBV6-3 combines with J gene TRBJ2-2; 10 bases agree with TRBD2. Germline-derived CDR1 and CDR2 are MNHEY and SVGEGT. Trimming took 0 bases from V and 1 from J; bases not matched to a gene: 2. This CDR3 contains 17 residues. The DNA of the CDR3 is TGTGCCAGCAGTTACTCTGCTAGCGGGAGGAACACCGGGGAGCTGTTTTTT. Protein sequence: CASSYSASGRNTGELFF.

The rearrangement links TRBV4-3 to TRBJ2-6; D is undetermined. Germline CDR1 reads LGHNA; CDR2 reads YSLEER. The CDR3 covers 16 residues. The V end lost 0 bases, the J end lost 0 bases, and 6 bases lay between the germline ends. The CDR3 loop is CASSQDSSSGANVLTF. Written as DNA, the CDR3 is TGCGCCAGCAGCCAAGATAGCAGCTCTGGGGCCAACGTCCTGACTTTC.

This clonotype appeared a few times. The V call is TRBV29-1, the J call TRBJ2-2; 11 positions agree with TRBD2. CDR1 and CDR2 from the germline V gene are SQVTM and ANQGSEA. This CDR3 spans 16 amino acids. V lost 4 bases, J lost 3 bases, and 7 bases stayed unmatched. This CDR3 reads CSVVLAGGAYTGELFF. In DNA form, the CDR3 reads TGCAGCGTTGTCTTAGCGGGAGGGGCGTACACCGGGGAGCTGTTTTTT.

This clonotype was seen a few times. The V call is TRBV27, the J call TRBJ2-1; D possibly corresponds to TRBD2 (6 bases). Germline V gives CDR1 MNHEY, CDR2 SMNVEV (reference sequence). V was pared by 6 bases and J by 2 bases, with 17 bases between. The CDR3 length is 16 residues. The CDR3 DNA reads TGTGCCAGCAGCCAAAGACTAGAGCCGACCTACAATGAGCAGTTCTTC. Translated, it gives CASSQRLEPTYNEQFF.

This clonotype has ten or more counts. This rearrangement joins TRBV7-2 to TRBJ2-3; D gene unclear. Germline values: CDR1 SGHTA, CDR2 FQGNSA. The CDR3 has 13 residues. The V end was cut by 2 bases, the J end by 2 bases, with 5 bases between. The CDR3 region has the DNA TGTGCCAGCAGCTTAATCCCCACAGATACGCAGTATTTT. Amino acid sequence: CASSLIPTDTQYF.

This clonotype came up many times. The J gene is TRBJ1-1, the V gene TRBV4-1; D possibly corresponds to TRBD1 (5 bases). With 1 base removed from V and 6 bases from J, the gap between germline ends came to 21 bases. The CDR3 sequence is 17 residues long. Germline CDR1 and CDR2: MGHRA and YSYEKL. The CDR3 DNA follows: TGCGCCAGCAGCCAAGGGAGGGGCCAAGGTAAAGGCGCTGAAGCTTTCTTT. It specifies CASSQGRGQGKGAEAFF.

This clonotype was seen repeatedly, ten times or more. The chain carries TRBV6-1 and TRBJ1-4, with D tentatively TRBD1 (5 bases). Trimming removed 6 bases from V and 5 bases from J, with 22 bases in between. The CDR3 spans 17 residues. The germline V gene has CDR1 MNHNS and CDR2 SASEGT. This CDR3 reads CASSRSNLRGDNEKLFF. The CDR3 DNA reads as TGTGCCAGCAGCCGTTCAAACCTCAGAGGGGACAATGAAAAACTGTTTTTT.

In this sample, this clonotype turned up a few times. The gene calls are TRBV5-6 and TRBJ2-1, with a possible D match to TRBD1 (6 bases). Trimming stripped 5 bases from V and 8 bases from J, with 11 bases between. CDR1 is SGHDT and CDR2 is YYEEEE in the germline V gene. The CDR3 spans 12 residues. CDR3 bases: TGTGCCAGCAGATCGGACAGATATGAGCAGTTCTTC. It translates to CASRSDRYEQFF.

V gene TRBV7-6 combines with J gene TRBJ2-7; 7 bases map to TRBD1. Germline CDR1 and CDR2: SGHVS and FNYEAQ. J was trimmed by 4 bases and V by 5 bases; bases with no gene match: 8. There are 14 residues in the CDR3. Here the CDR3 reads CASSDPTGFYEQYF. In DNA, the CDR3 is TGTGCCAGCAGCGACCCGACAGGGTTTTACGAGCAGTACTTC.

This clonotype has at least ten counts. The chain uses TRBV12-3 or TRBV12-4 and TRBJ1-5, with a possible D match to TRBD1 (5 bases). V gave up 6 bases and J gave up 7 bases, with 19 bases separating them. This CDR3 has 15 residues. The CDR3 reads CASSPGFLSRQPQHF. CDR3 DNA: TGTGCCAGCAGCCCAGGGTTTCTAAGCCGGCAGCCCCAGCATTTT.

The chain uses TRBV19 and TRBJ2-1, with TRBD2 matching over 8 bases. Trimming cost V 2 bases and J 8 bases; bases outside gene matches: 5. Looked up from germline, CDR1 is LNHDA and CDR2 is SQIVND (reference sequence). The CDR3 length is 14 residues. CDR3 nucleotides: TGTGCCAGTAGTATACCGGGACTAGTGTATGAGCAGTTCTTC. It is translated as CASSIPGLVYEQFF. Full variable domain (rest looked up from reference TRBV19 and TRBJ2-1): DGGITQSPKYLFRKEGQNVTLSCEQNLNHDAMYWYRQDPGQGLRLIYYSQIVNDFQKGDIAEGYSVSREKKESFPLTVTSAQKNPTAFYLCASSIPGLVYEQFFGPGTRLTVL.

This clonotype occurred a few times. The rearrangement uses TRBV27 and TRBJ2-7; D not resolved. The germline V gene has CDR1 MNHEY and CDR2 SMNVEV (reference sequence). The V end was cut by 2 bases, the J end by 2 bases, with 13 bases between. The CDR3 consists of 15 residues. CDR3 amino acids: CASSLVALGTYEQYV. The CDR3 DNA reads as TGTGCCAGCAGTTTAGTCGCTCTGGGGACCTACGAGCAGTACGTC.

V usage is TRBV20-1 and J usage is TRBJ2-1, with TRBD1 as a possible D gene (5 bases). V was trimmed by 0 bases and J by 8 bases, leaving 14 bases between them. The germline V gene has CDR1 DFQATT and CDR2 SNEGSKA (reference sequence). The CDR3 spans 14 residues. The CDR3 is CSARDQGQGDEQFF. In nucleotides, the CDR3 is TGCAGTGCTAGAGATCAAGGCCAGGGCGATGAGCAGTTCTTC.

This sequence joins TRBV5-1 and TRBJ2-5, with D tentatively TRBD1 (6 bases). V gave up 0 bases and J gave up 5 bases, with 14 bases separating them. The CDR3 contains 15 residues. The germline gives CDR1 SGHRS, CDR2 YFSETQ. CDR3 protein: CASSLATGLLETQYF. The CDR3 DNA is TGCGCCAGCAGCTTGGCCACAGGGCTATTGGAGACCCAGTACTTC.

The chain combines TRBV5-1 with TRBJ2-7; 7 positions agree with TRBD2. The CDR3 loop spans 15 amino acids. Unmatched junction bases numbered 9, after V lost 4 bases and J lost 2 bases. Germline V lookup: CDR1 SGHRS, CDR2 YFSETQ. CDR3 DNA sequence: TGCGCCAGCAGCCCCCGGACTAGTTCTACCTACGAGCAGTACTTC. Translation gives CASSPRTSSTYEQYF.

The chain is built from TRBV7-9 and TRBJ1-1; 7 bases are shared with TRBD1. The CDR3 totals 15 residues. The V gene end was trimmed by 5 bases and the J gene end by 0 bases; junction bases not matched to a gene: 6. Per the germline V gene, CDR1 is SEHNR and CDR2 is FQNEAQ (reference sequence). The CDR3 protein is CASSGNRGMNTEAFF. DNA of the CDR3: TGTGCCAGCAGCGGAAACAGGGGCATGAACACTGAAGCTTTCTTT.

In its sample, this clonotype was seen many times. CDR3 sequence reads: CASSSTGVISGGEQYF. The CDR3 nucleotides read TGTGCCAGCAGCTCCACAGGCGTAATTTCCGGGGGCGAGCAGTACTTC. The chain has TRBV7-3 and TRBJ2-7; tentatively, D is TRBD2 (6 bases). V lost 4 bases and J lost 6, with 22 bases in between. CDR1 is SGHTA and CDR2 is FQGTGA in the germline V gene. The length of the CDR3 is 16 residues.